These 6 T cell receptor beta chains came from one sample sequenced in a study of blood T cells in healthy people across ages. Primed by a sample-barcoded 5' primer and a J-beta primer mix, a second PCR proceeded for 7 to 11 cycles. TCRdb passed the 5' RACE reads through MiXCR, listing each CDR3 protein once. The table lists roughly 1,300,000 distinct CDR3 sequences, approximately 60% of them singletons. Sequencing was performed on blood. Receptors originate from a man between 18 and 35 years old in good health.

This chain links TRBV29-1 with TRBJ2-7; 7 bases agree with TRBD2. Germline V gene data show CDR1 as SQVTM and CDR2 as ANQGSEA. The CDR3 runs to 15 residues. The V segment lost 7 bases and the J segment 0 bases; nucleotides outside the gene matches: 12. The CDR3 region is CSGRGGAGSSYEQYF. Written as DNA, the CDR3 is TGCAGCGGCCGGGGAGGAGCGGGAAGCTCCTACGAGCAGTACTTC.

The chain has TRBV20-1 and TRBJ1-3; D not resolved. V lost 1 base to trimming and J lost 1 base, with 5 bases between them. Per germline, CDR1 DFQATT and CDR2 SNEGSKA (reference sequence). The CDR3 sequence is 13 residues long. CDR3 DNA sequence: TGCAGTGCTAGAGCTGGGTCTGGAAACACCATATATTTT. Protein: CSARAGSGNTIYF.

CDR3 nucleotide sequence: TGTGCCATCAGGGAACAGGGGGGCACTGAAGCTTTCTTT. Residues: CAIREQGGTEAFF. The chain combines TRBV10-3 with TRBJ1-1; 8 bases are shared with TRBD1. CDR3 length equals 13 residues. Germline CDR1 reads ENHRY; CDR2 reads SYGVKD. V trimming: 6 bases; J trimming: 4 bases; junction bases outside the gene matches: 4.

This clonotype was counted between two and nine times. CDR3 sequence (DNA): TGCAGCGTTGCTGGGGTGGGGTCCGGGGAGCTGTTTTTT. This sequence encodes CSVAGVGSGELFF. The V call is TRBV29-1, the J call TRBJ2-2; D uncertain. The germline V gene has CDR1 SQVTM and CDR2 ANQGSEA. The CDR3 extends over 13 amino acids. V was pared by 4 bases and J by 6 bases, with 12 bases between.

This clonotype was seen a few times. The rearrangement links TRBV25-1 to TRBJ2-5; D is perhaps TRBD2 (6 bases). CDR1 is MGHDK and CDR2 is SYGVNS in the germline V gene. The CDR3 length is 13 residues. V was shortened by 5 bases and J by 2 bases, with 9 bases between the two germline ends. The CDR3 spells CASSIGGQETQYF. CDR3 in DNA: TGTGCCAGCAGTATCGGGGGTCAAGAGACCCAGTACTTC.

The chain employs TRBV25-1 and TRBJ2-7; no firm D call. CDR1 and CDR2 from the germline V gene are MGHDK and SYGVNS. This CDR3 is built from 11 residues. Trimming cost V 1 base and J 6 bases, with 4 bases left between them. This chain's CDR3 is CASSESVEQYF. CDR3 coding DNA: TGTGCCAGCAGTGAATCCGTCGAGCAGTACTTC.